This T cell receptor beta chain came from a study of blood T cell repertoires in COVID-19. Study at large: The cDNA or gDNA used as material had been derived from T cells, B-cell-depleted T cells, or PBMCs.

Some clones are missing from TCRdb's copy, which holds only in-frame ones; the method was immunoSEQ multiplex PCR. In the table there are fewer than 500,000 clones, roughly nine tenths of which are singletons. Germline lookup yields CDR1 SGHTA and CDR2 FQGTGA. The CDR3 consists of 13 residues. V gave up 5 bases and J gave up 7 bases, with 14 bases separating them. Grouping used clinical history reported by participants in a survey and questionnaire. Recovered status applied to Cohort 3 donors who had two consecutive negative PCRs. It also applied to those with clearance or with symptom resolution. Material for sequencing was PBMCs or T cells enriched from blood (not recorded which). The chain employs TRBV7-3 and TRBJ1-2; perhaps TRBD1 as D (5 bases). The clonotype originates from a young man who had recovered from COVID-19. This chain's CDR3 is CASSETRDSGYTF. The DNA for the CDR3 is TGTGCCAGCAGCGAGACTCGGGACTCTGGCTACACCTTC.